What follows describes a single T cell receptor beta chain. The antigen remains undetermined. The sample comes from a study of shared clonotypes between healthy human individuals. Germline V CDR1 and CDR2: MNHEY, SVGAGI. The CDR3 runs to 14 residues. V lost 8 bases and J 2 bases, leaving 12 bases between the germline ends. Study-level points and caveats: Between several donors, naive CD4 clonotypes were shared at a level of about 5%.

Donors were healthy HIV-negative adults without recent acute infections or vaccinations. The study drew all its donors from Caucasian adults living in Nashville, Tennessee. It was at deep level that the assay was run. This table comes from immunoSEQ multiplex PCR, and its TCRdb copy is limited to in-frame clones, with some not included. The sample lists approximately 1.5 million clones; roughly 98% were seen once. The sequenced material came from naive CD4+ T cells sorted from blood. Sample subset: CD45RA+ positively selected. The chain recombines TRBV6-5 with TRBJ2-2; maybe TRBD2 (6 bases). The clonotype comes from a man aged 25-40 years in good health. DNA of the CDR3: TGTGCCAGCGGGCGGGACGGAAACACCGGGGAGCTGTTTTTT. Amino acid sequence: CASGRDGNTGELFF.